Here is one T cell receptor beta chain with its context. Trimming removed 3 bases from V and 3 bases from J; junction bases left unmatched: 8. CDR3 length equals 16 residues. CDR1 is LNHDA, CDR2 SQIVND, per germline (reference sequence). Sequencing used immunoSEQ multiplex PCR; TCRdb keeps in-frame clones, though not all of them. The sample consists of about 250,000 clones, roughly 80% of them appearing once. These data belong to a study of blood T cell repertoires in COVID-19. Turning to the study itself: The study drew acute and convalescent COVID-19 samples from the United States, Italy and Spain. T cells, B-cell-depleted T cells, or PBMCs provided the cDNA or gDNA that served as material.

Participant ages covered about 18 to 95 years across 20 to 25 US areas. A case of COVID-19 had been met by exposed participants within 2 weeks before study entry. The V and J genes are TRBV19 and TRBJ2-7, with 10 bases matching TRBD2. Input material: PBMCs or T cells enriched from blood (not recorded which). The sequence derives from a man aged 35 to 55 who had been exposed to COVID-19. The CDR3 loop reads CASSIGGLARFYEQYF. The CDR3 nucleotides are TGTGCCAGTAGTATTGGGGGACTAGCGCGTTTCTACGAGCAGTACTTC. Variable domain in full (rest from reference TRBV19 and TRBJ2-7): DGGITQSPKYLFRKEGQNVTLSCEQNLNHDAMYWYRQDPGQGLRLIYYSQIVNDFQKGDIAEGYSVSREKKESFPLTVTSAQKNPTAFYLCASSIGGLARFYEQYFGPGTRLTVT.